One sample yielded the 6 T cell receptor beta chains listed below, sequenced in a study of cytomegalovirus exposure and HLA in healthy donors. Amplification used 60 Vbeta primers and 13 Jbeta primers. Assay used: immunoSEQ multiplex PCR; TCRdb lists only in-frame clones, some missing. The table includes some 90,000 clones, about four fifths detected once. Specimen: PBMCs. These receptors were taken from a human donor in good health.

As DNA, the CDR3 is TGTGCCAGCAGCTTCGGGACAGCCTCCTACGAGCAGTACTTC. Translating gives CASSFGTASYEQYF. The chain carries TRBV5-6 and TRBJ2-7, with 7 bases identical to TRBD1. Germline V lookup: CDR1 SGHDT, CDR2 YYEEEE. V shed 2 bases and J 0 bases; nucleotides not matched to a gene: 2. The CDR3 totals 14 residues.

V usage is TRBV5-1 and J usage is TRBJ2-5, with 8 nucleotides matching TRBD2. Looked up from germline, CDR1 is SGHRS and CDR2 is YFSETQ. CDR3 size: 14 residues. The V segment lost 7 bases and the J segment 3 bases; nucleotides outside the gene matches: 8. DNA for the CDR3: TGCGCCAGCTGTAGCGGGACTTTTGAAGAGACCCAGTACTTC. Translated, it gives CASCSGTFEETQYF.

This clone was observed once. The chain joins TRBV7-6 to TRBJ2-5; 7 positions match TRBD2. V lost 2 bases to trimming and J lost 4 bases; unmatched junction nucleotides: 4. This CDR3 has 14 residues. Germline assignment: CDR1 SGHVS and CDR2 FNYEAQ. In DNA, the CDR3 is TGTGCCAGCAGCTTATCCCGCGGGGGAGAGACCCAGTACTTC. It encodes CASSLSRGGETQYF. Using reference TRBV7-6 and TRBJ2-5 for the parts outside the CDR3, the full variable domain is GAGVSQSPRYKVTKRGQDVALRCDPISGHVSLYWYRQALGQGPEFLTYFNYEAQQDKSGLPNDRFSAERPEGSISTLTIQRTEQRDSAMYRCASSLSRGGETQYFGPGTRLLVL.

The V gene is TRBV7-3, the J gene TRBJ2-7; 8 bases map to TRBD2. The CDR3 extends over 14 amino acids. Germline V CDR1 and CDR2: SGHTA, FQGTGA. The trim removed 3 bases at V and 3 bases at J, leaving 4 bases unmatched. Written as DNA, the CDR3 is TGTGCCAGCAGCTTCGCGGGGGGCAGCTACGAGCAGTACTTC. Translating it yields CASSFAGGSYEQYF.

This rearrangement joins TRBV28 to TRBJ2-5; TRBD2 aligns across 12 bases. The CDR3 has 15 amino acids. The ends lost 7 bases at V and 4 bases at J; junction bases unmatched: 7. Germline V lookup: CDR1 MDHEN, CDR2 SYDVKM. CDR3 coding DNA: TGTGCCAGCACCATTAGGACTAGCGGGATAGAGACCCAGTACTTC. It codes for CASTIRTSGIETQYF.

The chain is built from TRBV5-1 and TRBJ1-2, with D possibly TRBD1 on 5 matching bases. Per the germline V gene, CDR1 is SGHRS and CDR2 is YFSETQ. V was trimmed by 4 bases and J by 6 bases, leaving 19 bases between them. CDR3 length equals 15 residues. CDR3 DNA: TGCGCCAGCAGCCCTCGGCAGGGAGGTGAGAATGGCTACACCTTC. Residues: CASSPRQGGENGYTF.